Listed below are T cell receptor beta chains from one sample, sequenced in a study of beta chain features in type 1 diabetes. The assay was immunoSEQ multiplex PCR, and TCRdb's table has in-frame clones only and misses some. The sample has 600,000 to 700,000 clones, roughly an eighth seen once. Sequenced: naive CD4+ T cells from blood. These receptors were taken from a man aged 18 to 29 with type 1 diabetes. The CDR3 runs from the conserved cysteine through the conserved F or W. The D gene is left open where the match is weak. Part of the rows lack a size; the others show once, few, many or a class for expanded clones.

TRBV4-1	NA	NA	TRBJ1-2	CASSQVPGSGYGYTF	TGCGCCAGCAGCCAAGTGCCAGGGTCGGGCTATGGCTACACCTTC
TRBV9	TRBD1	few	TRBJ1-4	CASSESAGGYEKLFF	TGTGCCAGCAGCGAGAGCGCAGGGGGCTACGAAAAACTGTTTTTT
TRBV2	TRBD1	NA	TRBJ1-3	CASSETGQGNSGNTIYF	TGTGCCAGCAGTGAAACCGGACAGGGAAATTCTGGAAACACCATATATTTT
TRBV27	NA	NA	TRBJ2-1	CASSLEGRGAYNEQFF	TGTGCCAGCAGTTTAGAAGGTCGGGGCGCCTACAATGAGCAGTTCTTC
TRBV30	NA	NA	TRBJ1-1	CAWVGAADMNTEAFF	TGTGCCTGGGTGGGAGCTGCAGACATGAACACTGAAGCTTTCTTT
TRBV28	TRBD1	NA	TRBJ1-2	CASSLDGRQGDYGYTF	TGTGCCAGCAGTTTAGACGGTAGACAGGGAGACTATGGCTACACCTTC
TRBV7-2	NA	NA	TRBJ2-7	CASSLGRPGGLNYEQYF	TGTGCCAGCAGCTTGGGTCGTCCTGGAGGGCTCAACTACGAGCAGTACTTC
TRBV9	TRBD2	few	TRBJ2-1	CASSVISGGAYNEQFF	TGTGCCAGCAGCGTGATTAGCGGGGGGGCCTACAATGAGCAGTTCTTC
TRBV18	NA	few	TRBJ2-2	CASGEANTGELFF	TGTGCCAGCGGGGAAGCGAACACCGGGGAGCTGTTTTTT
TRBV6-6	NA	once	TRBJ1-1	CASSYSAETEAFF	TGTGCCAGCAGTTACTCGGCTGAGACTGAAGCTTTCTTT
TRBV18	NA	NA	TRBJ2-2	CASSHGANTGELFF	TGTGCCAGCTCACATGGGGCCAACACCGGGGAGCTGTTTTTT
TRBV7-2	NA	NA	TRBJ1-1	CASSLGSLNTEAFF	TGTGCCAGCAGCTTAGGATCTTTGAACACTGAAGCTTTCTTT
TRBV10-3	NA	few	TRBJ2-5	CAISESGSQETQYF	TGTGCCATCAGTGAGTCGGGCAGTCAAGAGACCCAGTACTTC
TRBV10-3	TRBD2	few	TRBJ2-7	CAIGLAGAYEQYF	TGTGCCATCGGGCTAGCGGGGGCATACGAGCAGTACTTC
TRBV29-1	NA	NA	TRBJ1-1	CSAISRDMNTEAFF	TGCAGCGCCATTTCCAGGGACATGAACACTGAAGCTTTCTTT
TRBV30	TRBD2	NA	TRBJ2-1	CAWSIPRGDSYNEQFF	TGTGCCTGGAGTATCCCCCGGGGGGACTCCTACAATGAGCAGTTCTTC
TRBV4-1	NA	NA	TRBJ2-6	CASSQDQRGANVLTF	TGCGCCAGCAGCCAAGACCAGAGGGGGGCCAACGTCCTGACTTTC
TRBV5-6	NA	few	TRBJ2-5	CASSLGGVETQYF	TGTGCCAGCAGCCTCGGAGGGGTCGAGACCCAGTACTTC
TRBV9	NA	NA	TRBJ2-1	CASSPNHHGSSYNEQFF	TGTGCCAGCAGCCCTAACCACCACGGAAGCTCCTACAATGAGCAGTTCTTC
TRBV2	NA	few	TRBJ2-2	CASSVQTANTGELFF	TGTGCCAGCAGTGTTCAGACAGCGAACACCGGGGAGCTGTTTTTT
TRBV6-1	TRBD2	few	TRBJ2-7	CASSGTWGGPVGAEQYF	TGTGCCAGCAGTGGTACGTGGGGAGGGCCCGTCGGTGCCGAGCAGTACTTC
TRBV7-9	NA	NA	TRBJ2-3	CASSLEPSTDTQYF	TGTGCCAGCAGCTTGGAGCCAAGCACAGATACGCAGTATTTT
TRBV6-4	NA	few	TRBJ1-5	CASSPGGHQPQHF	TGTGCCAGCAGCCCGGGGGGCCATCAGCCCCAGCATTTT
TRBV14	NA	NA	TRBJ1-6	CASSQADLVSPLHF	TGTGCCAGCAGCCAGGCAGATTTGGTTTCACCCCTCCACTTT
TRBV6-5	NA	NA	TRBJ2-3	CASTVVAGYTDTQYF	TGTGCCAGCACCGTCGTGGCAGGGTACACAGATACGCAGTATTTT
TRBV4-2	TRBD2	NA	TRBJ2-5	CASSLIGPGLAGGETQYF	TGTGCCAGCAGCCTAATCGGCCCGGGACTAGCGGGGGGAGAGACCCAGTACTTC
TRBV30	NA	NA	TRBJ2-1	CAWSTYNEQFF	TGTGCCTGGAGTACATACAATGAGCAGTTCTTC
TRBV5-1	TRBD1	few	TRBJ2-7	CASSRGQNSYEQYF	TGCGCCAGCAGCAGGGGACAGAACTCCTACGAGCAGTACTTC
TRBV30	NA	NA	TRBJ2-1	CAWSVRTKSYNEQFF	TGTGCCTGGAGTGTACGTACGAAGTCCTACAATGAGCAGTTCTTC
TRBV5-1	NA	NA	TRBJ2-2	CASSFTNGPANTGELFF	TGCGCCAGCAGCTTTACTAATGGGCCCGCGAACACCGGGGAGCTGTTTTTT
TRBV29-1	NA	NA	TRBJ1-1	CSVRDRLNTEAFF	TGCAGCGTGCGCGACAGGCTGAACACTGAAGCTTTCTTT
TRBV6-5	NA	few	TRBJ1-2	CASSQTNYGYTF	TGTGCCAGCAGTCAGACTAACTATGGCTACACCTTC
TRBV28	NA	NA	TRBJ1-2	CALGEDGYTF	TGTGCCCTAGGGGAGGACGGCTACACCTTC
TRBV30	NA	few	TRBJ2-3	CAWSADNTQYF	TGTGCCTGGAGCGCGGACAATACGCAGTATTTT
TRBV27	NA	NA	TRBJ2-1	CASTQADNNEQFF	TGTGCCAGCACCCAGGCGGACAACAATGAGCAGTTCTTC
TRBV29-1	NA	few	TRBJ1-2	CSVEDGVGLYGYTF	TGCAGCGTTGAGGACGGCGTGGGCCTTTATGGCTACACCTTC
TRBV2	TRBD2	NA	TRBJ2-1	CASSENSGSYNEQFF	TGTGCCAGCAGTGAAAATAGCGGGAGTTACAATGAGCAGTTCTTC
TRBV11-3	NA	NA	TRBJ2-1	CASSLEGNEQFF	TGTGCCAGCAGCTTAGAAGGAAATGAGCAGTTCTTC
TRBV5-1	NA	NA	TRBJ2-7	CASSLERPYEQYF	TGCGCCAGCAGCTTGGAGCGCCCCTACGAGCAGTACTTC
TRBV5-1	NA	NA	TRBJ2-7	CASSLTVVNAEQYF	TGCGCCAGCAGCTTAACGGTCGTAAACGCCGAGCAGTACTTC
TRBV30	NA	few	TRBJ1-2	CAWSPNTGLGYTF	TGTGCCTGGAGCCCCAATACAGGGCTTGGCTACACCTTC
TRBV6-5	TRBD1	NA	TRBJ1-3	CASSLGTGILDF	TGTGCCAGCAGCCTAGGGACAGGGATTTTGGATTTT
TRBV28	NA	NA	TRBJ2-7	CASRVGGGDEQYF	TGTGCCAGCAGGGTAGGAGGGGGCGACGAGCAGTACTTC
TRBV7-3	NA	NA	TRBJ2-5	CASSLRTEETQYF	TGTGCCAGCAGCTTACGGACAGAGGAGACCCAGTACTTC
TRBV30	TRBD2	once	TRBJ2-1	CAWRGLADLYNEQFF	TGTGCCTGGAGGGGACTAGCGGACCTCTACAATGAGCAGTTCTTC
TRBV30	TRBD2	few	TRBJ2-5	CAWSGKLAGGRGETQYF	TGTGCCTGGAGTGGGAAGCTAGCGGGGGGCCGGGGAGAGACCCAGTACTTC
TRBV2	NA	NA	TRBJ1-5	CASSYGEEPQHF	TGTGCCAGCAGTTACGGGGAAGAGCCCCAGCATTTT
TRBV30	NA	NA	TRBJ1-2	CAWRPGGKNYGYTF	TGTGCCTGGAGGCCCGGGGGAAAAAACTATGGCTACACCTTC
TRBV30	TRBD1	NA	TRBJ1-5	CAWSGDSWEWEPQHF	TGTGCCTGGAGTGGGGACAGTTGGGAGTGGGAGCCCCAGCATTTT
TRBV7-2	NA	few	TRBJ1-2	CASSSRIGKGANYGYTF	TGTGCCAGCAGCTCGCGTATAGGGAAGGGAGCTAACTATGGCTACACCTTC
TRBV6-1	TRBD2	NA	TRBJ2-1	CASTELAGGHNEQFF	TGTGCCAGCACGGAACTAGCGGGGGGGCACAATGAGCAGTTCTTC
TRBV19	NA	few	TRBJ2-5	CASSMVDLLGETQYF	TGTGCCAGTAGTATGGTCGACCTACTAGGGGAGACCCAGTACTTC
TRBV5-8	NA	few	TRBJ2-4	CASSLDGVVNKNIQYF	TGTGCCAGCAGCTTGGACGGAGTAGTGAACAAAAACATTCAGTACTTC
TRBV10-3	TRBD1	few	TRBJ2-7	CAISPDRSSYEQYF	TGTGCCATCAGTCCGGACAGGAGCTCCTACGAGCAGTACTTC
TRBV27	NA	few	TRBJ2-1	CASHDWRSEQFF	TGTGCCAGCCACGACTGGCGGAGTGAGCAGTTCTTC
TRBV9	NA	few	TRBJ1-3	CASSLPWTGNTIYF	TGTGCCAGCAGCCTACCTTGGACTGGAAACACCATATATTTT
TRBV27	NA	few	TRBJ2-1	CASTDRDGEQFF	TGTGCCAGCACCGACAGAGATGGTGAGCAGTTCTTC
TRBV13	NA	NA	TRBJ1-3	CASSTFTGPGNTIYF	TGTGCCAGCAGCACCTTCACAGGGCCTGGAAACACCATATATTTT